A single sample is the source of the 30 T cell receptor beta chains below, sequenced in a study of cytomegalovirus exposure and HLA in healthy donors. Assay: immunoSEQ multiplex PCR; the TCRdb copy retains only in-frame clones and omits some. The sample lists about 120,000 clones, more than 75% occurring once. The sample was PBMCs. These receptor sequences come from a woman under 30 in good health and CMV-seropositive.

This chain links TRBV7-9 with TRBJ1-1; 9 bases agree with TRBD1. The CDR3 contains 14 residues. With V trimmed by 5 bases and J by 7 bases, 8 bases remained unmatched. The germline CDR1 and CDR2 sequences are SEHNR and FQNEAQ (reference sequence). CDR3 loop: CASSRQQGAFEAFF. Here the CDR3 DNA reads TGTGCCAGCAGCCGCCAACAGGGGGCGTTTGAAGCTTTCTTT.

This chain joins TRBV12-5 and TRBJ2-7; 11 bases align to TRBD1. The CDR3 is made up of 15 amino acids. CDR1 LGHNT and CDR2 FRNRAP come from the germline V gene. J gave up 3 bases and V 1 base, and 2 bases lay outside the gene matches. The CDR3 reads CASGLGGQGGYEQYF. As DNA, the CDR3 is TGTGCTAGTGGTTTGGGGGGACAGGGGGGCTACGAGCAGTACTTC.

The rearrangement joins TRBV4-3 to TRBJ2-2; 10 bases match TRBD2. Germline V gene data show CDR1 as LGHNA and CDR2 as YSLEER. V shed 6 bases, J shed 1 base, and the junction held 2 bases outside the gene matches. The CDR3 extends over 15 amino acids. CDR3 nucleotides: TGCGCCAGCAGACGGACTAGCGGGAACACCGGGGAGCTGTTTTTT. Translated, it gives CASRRTSGNTGELFF.

The V and J genes are TRBV27 and TRBJ1-4; 10 bases match TRBD1. V dropped 10 bases and J dropped 10; count of bases not matched to a gene: 6. Germline CDR1 reads MNHEY; CDR2 reads SMNVEV (reference sequence). CDR3 length: 12 amino acids. CDR3 nucleotides: TGTGCCACCGGGACAGGGGTGGGAAAACTGTTTTTT. Translation: CATGTGVGKLFF. The variable domain in full, completed from reference TRBV27 and TRBJ1-4, reads EAQVTQNPRYLITVTGKKLTVTCSQNMNHEYMSWYRQDPGLGLRQIYYSMNVEVTDKGDVPEGYKVSRKEKRNFPLILESPSPNQTSLYFCATGTGVGKLFFGSGTQLSVL.

This chain connects TRBV7-9 to TRBJ1-1; TRBD1 is a possible D gene (5 bases). Trimming pared 2 bases from V and 5 bases from J, leaving 12 bases between. This CDR3 region has 14 residues. Looked up from germline, CDR1 is SEHNR and CDR2 is FQNEAQ (reference sequence). CDR3 nucleotide sequence: TGTGCCAGCAGCTTAACGGACACCGTAACTGAAGCTTTCTTT. Translating gives CASSLTDTVTEAFF.

This clone was found once. The chain couples TRBV6-5 to TRBJ2-5; TRBD1 matches at 9 bases. This CDR3 is 14 amino acids long. With V trimmed by 6 bases and J by 1 base, 3 bases remained unmatched. Germline loops: CDR1 MNHEY, CDR2 SVGAGI. In nucleotides, the CDR3 is TGTGCCAGCAGCCAGGGACAGGGCCAAGAGACCCAGTACTTC. Translating it yields CASSQGQGQETQYF.

The V and J genes are TRBV6-1 and TRBJ2-7; 9 positions agree with TRBD1. Trimming at V came to 5 bases and at J to 2 bases, leaving 7 bases not matched to a gene. CDR3 length equals 15 residues. CDR1 and CDR2 (germline): MNHNS, SASEGT. The CDR3 bases are TGTGCCAGCAGTACCCGGGACAGGGTGACCTACGAGCAGTACTTC. Translating gives CASSTRDRVTYEQYF.

This clone occurred once. The chain couples TRBV11-3 to TRBJ1-2, with TRBD1 identical over 10 bases. The CDR3 contains 15 residues. V trimming: 5 bases; J trimming: 7 bases; junction bases outside the gene matches: 10. CDR1 SGHNT and CDR2 YENEEA come from the germline V gene. As DNA, the CDR3 is TGTGCCAGCAGCACCATGGGGGACAGGGGATCTGGCTACACCTTC. As protein: CASSTMGDRGSGYTF.

The CDR3: CSVEMGGNQPQHF. CDR3 coding DNA: TGCAGCGTTGAAATGGGGGGGAATCAGCCCCAGCATTTT. The chain is built from TRBV29-1 and TRBJ1-5; tentative D call: TRBD1 (5 bases). CDR3 length: 13 amino acids. The germline gives CDR1 SQVTM, CDR2 ANQGSEA. V was shortened by 2 bases and J by 4 bases, with 9 bases between the two germline ends. Using reference TRBV29-1 and TRBJ1-5 for the parts outside the CDR3, the full variable domain is SAVISQKPSRDICQRGTSLTIQCQVDSQVTMMFWYRQQPGQSLTLIATANQGSEATYESGFVIDKFPISRPNLTFSTLTVSNMSPEDSSIYLCSVEMGGNQPQHFGDGTRLSIL.

The chain employs TRBV6-1 and TRBJ1-2, with 7 bases lining up with TRBD1. The V gene end was trimmed by 5 bases and the J gene end by 8 bases; junction bases not matched to a gene: 11. Germline V gives CDR1 MNHNS, CDR2 SASEGT. There are 14 residues in the CDR3. This CDR3 is CASSSHGTAEGYTF. The CDR3 DNA is TGTGCCAGCAGTTCACACGGGACAGCAGAAGGCTACACCTTC.

The CDR3: CASSRGGANYGYTF. CDR3 nucleotides: TGTGCCAGCAGCCGCGGTGGAGCTAACTATGGCTACACCTTC. The chain recombines TRBV5-8 with TRBJ1-2; D is unclear. The CDR3 loop spans 14 amino acids. Deletions cut 4 bases from V and 0 bases from J, with 10 bases between. Germline V gene data show CDR1 as SGHTS and CDR2 as YDEGEE.

The J gene is TRBJ2-7, the V gene TRBV7-9; D is uncertain. The CDR3 runs to 12 residues. V shed 1 base and J shed 3 bases, with 4 bases lying between them. The germline CDR1 and CDR2 sequences are SEHNR and FQNEAQ (reference sequence). The CDR3 DNA is TGTGCCAGCAGCTTAGTGAGCTACGAGCAGTACTTC. It specifies CASSLVSYEQYF. Full variable domain (remainder filled in from reference TRBV7-9 and TRBJ2-7): DTGVSQNPRHKITKRGQNVTFRCDPISEHNRLYWYRQTLGQGPEFLTYFQNEAQLEKSRLLSDRFSAERPKGSFSTLEIQRTEQGDSAMYLCASSLVSYEQYFGPGTRLTVT.

V is TRBV19 and J is TRBJ2-2; D uncertain. The germline V and J ends were trimmed by 2 bases and 0 bases, with 10 bases remaining between them. The CDR3 is 16 amino acids. Per germline, CDR1 LNHDA and CDR2 SQIVND (reference sequence). CDR3 in DNA: TGTGCCAGTAGTATACTACTAACCGCGAACACCGGGGAGCTGTTTTTT. It specifies CASSILLTANTGELFF. The variable domain in full, with the rest retrieved from reference TRBV19 and TRBJ2-2, is DGGITQSPKYLFRKEGQNVTLSCEQNLNHDAMYWYRQDPGQGLRLIYYSQIVNDFQKGDIAEGYSVSREKKESFPLTVTSAQKNPTAFYLCASSILLTANTGELFFGEGSRLTVL.

This chain connects TRBV30 to TRBJ2-6, with a weak D call TRBD1 (6 bases). The CDR3 totals 15 residues. Between the trimmed V and J ends, which lost 1 base and 3 bases, there was a span of 10 bases. Germline V lookup: CDR1 GTSNPN, CDR2 SVGIG (reference sequence). The CDR3: CAWSGGGFGANVLTF. Written as DNA, the CDR3 is TGTGCCTGGAGTGGAGGGGGATTTGGGGCCAACGTCCTGACTTTC. Variable domain in full (rest from reference TRBV30 and TRBJ2-6): SQTIHQWPATLVQPVGSPLSLECTVEGTSNPNLYWYRQAAGRGLQLLFYSVGIGQISSEVPQNLSASRPQDRQFILSSKKLLLSDSGFYLCAWSGGGFGANVLTFGAGSRLTVL.

This chain connects TRBV5-1 to TRBJ2-3; 7 bases map to TRBD2. The CDR3 sequence is 15 residues long. The germline V gene has CDR1 SGHRS and CDR2 YFSETQ. V trimming: 3 bases; J trimming: 0 bases; junction bases outside the gene matches: 4. CDR3 sequence: CASSWGGASTDTQYF. CDR3 DNA sequence: TGCGCCAGCAGCTGGGGAGGGGCGAGCACAGATACGCAGTATTTT.

The chain recombines TRBV19 with TRBJ2-5; unclear D gene. V was cut by 8 bases and J by 6 bases, with 13 bases left in between. The V gene's germline CDR1 is LNHDA and CDR2 SQIVND (reference sequence). The CDR3 covers 12 residues. The CDR3, as DNA: TGTGCCAGTTCTCCGAATAAGCAGACCCAGTACTTC. Protein sequence: CASSPNKQTQYF. The whole variable domain, remainder taken from reference TRBV19 and TRBJ2-5, is DGGITQSPKYLFRKEGQNVTLSCEQNLNHDAMYWYRQDPGQGLRLIYYSQIVNDFQKGDIAEGYSVSREKKESFPLTVTSAQKNPTAFYLCASSPNKQTQYFGPGTRLLVL.

V usage is TRBV19 and J usage is TRBJ1-5; 8 bases are a match to TRBD1. There are 15 residues in the CDR3. Trimming removed 5 bases from V and 2 bases from J; junction bases left unmatched: 5. The germline V gene encodes CDR1 LNHDA and CDR2 SQIVND (reference sequence). The CDR3 region has the DNA TGTGCCAGTAGTTACAGGGGGAATGGCAATCAGCCCCAGCATTTT. Protein: CASSYRGNGNQPQHF. Drawing the rest from reference TRBV19 and TRBJ1-5, the complete variable domain is DGGITQSPKYLFRKEGQNVTLSCEQNLNHDAMYWYRQDPGQGLRLIYYSQIVNDFQKGDIAEGYSVSREKKESFPLTVTSAQKNPTAFYLCASSYRGNGNQPQHFGDGTRLSIL.

V and J are TRBV11-1 and TRBJ2-7; tentatively, D is TRBD2 (6 bases). The CDR3 is made up of 14 amino acids. The V gene's germline CDR1 is SGHAT and CDR2 FQDESV (reference sequence). V lost 3 bases to trimming and J lost 0 bases, with 9 bases between them. The CDR3 coding sequence is TGTGCCAGCAGCTTCGGCGGGGACTCCTACGAGCAGTACTTC. It specifies CASSFGGDSYEQYF.

This clone was seen just once. The rearrangement links TRBV2 to TRBJ1-1; D is ambiguous. Germline loops: CDR1 SNHLY, CDR2 FYNNEI. This CDR3 spans 15 amino acids. The V end lost 2 bases, the J end lost 6 bases, and 16 bases lay between the germline ends. CDR3 sequence reads: CASSEILQMGAEAFF. CDR3 DNA sequence: TGTGCCAGCAGTGAAATTCTCCAAATGGGAGCTGAAGCTTTCTTT.

This rearrangement joins TRBV5-8 to TRBJ1-2, with 9 positions matching TRBD1. V shed 3 bases and J 8 bases; nucleotides not matched to a gene: 14. The CDR3 extends over 16 amino acids. Germline V gene sequence: CDR1 SGHTS, CDR2 YDEGEE. The CDR3 nucleotides read TGTGCCAGCAGCTCGTTTTATGGAGGACAGGGGTCCGGCTACACCTTC. It translates to CASSSFYGGQGSGYTF.

The chain recombines TRBV15 with TRBJ1-2; 7 bases are a match to TRBD1. The CDR3 length is 15 residues. From germline, CDR1 is LNHNV and CDR2 YYDKDF (reference sequence). After removal of 5 bases from V and 4 bases from J, the junction contained 10 bases not matched to a gene. The CDR3 DNA sequence: TGTGCCACCAGCTCCCGGGACAGCCCTCCCTATGGCTACACCTTC. Its protein is CATSSRDSPPYGYTF.

V is TRBV29-1 and J is TRBJ2-2; 8 bases match TRBD1. This CDR3 contains 12 residues. Germline V gene data show CDR1 as SQVTM and CDR2 as ANQGSEA. Trimming cost V 8 bases and J 6 bases; bases outside gene matches: 5. The DNA for the CDR3 is TGCAGCTTCGGACAGGGCCCCGGGGAGCTGTTTTTT. Amino acids: CSFGQGPGELFF.

The chain carries TRBV19 and TRBJ2-7, with no clear D. The CDR3 has 13 amino acids. Germline CDR1 and CDR2: LNHDA and SQIVND (reference sequence). The V gene lost 1 base and the J gene lost 6 bases, with 10 bases spanning the gap. CDR3 coding DNA: TGTGCCAGTAGTATAGGAGGTAGGCGCGAGCAGTACTTC. It specifies CASSIGGRREQYF. The full variable domain, rest sourced from reference TRBV19 and TRBJ2-7, is DGGITQSPKYLFRKEGQNVTLSCEQNLNHDAMYWYRQDPGQGLRLIYYSQIVNDFQKGDIAEGYSVSREKKESFPLTVTSAQKNPTAFYLCASSIGGRREQYFGPGTRLTVT.

This chain joins TRBV6-1 and TRBJ1-5, with 7 nucleotides matching TRBD1. The CDR3 loop spans 13 amino acids. Germline V gene lookup returns CDR1 MNHNS and CDR2 SASEGT. J lost 3 bases, V lost 7 bases, and 3 bases had no gene match. The CDR3 spells CASTTGNNQPQHF. Written as DNA, the CDR3 is TGTGCCAGCACGACAGGGAACAATCAGCCCCAGCATTTT.

The rearrangement uses TRBV4-1 and TRBJ2-1; 15 bases agree with TRBD2. Germline CDR1 is MGHRA and CDR2 is YSYEKL. J lost 7 bases, V lost 4 bases, and 11 bases had no gene match. The CDR3 extends over 18 amino acids. The CDR3 nucleotides read TGCGCCAGCAGCCTCTCAGGACTAGCGGGAGGGCCGCGGAATGAGCAGTTCTTC. It specifies CASSLSGLAGGPRNEQFF.

The J gene is TRBJ2-1, the V gene TRBV11-1; 11 bases align to TRBD1. The CDR3 loop spans 17 amino acids. V dropped 2 bases and J dropped 6; count of bases not matched to a gene: 9. Germline assignment: CDR1 SGHAT and CDR2 FQDESV (reference sequence). CDR3 DNA: TGTGCCAGCAGCTTAAGAGGACAGGGGGCCTGGGGCAATGAGCAGTTCTTC. Translation: CASSLRGQGAWGNEQFF.

This clone appeared once. J is TRBJ1-2 and V is TRBV5-5; D is unclear. In germline, CDR1 is SGHKS, CDR2 YYEKEE (reference sequence). Trimming left V 0 bases short and J 2 bases short, with 11 bases between. The CDR3 length is 15 residues. CDR3 protein: CASSLGTPRNYGYTF. For the CDR3, the DNA is TGTGCCAGCAGCTTGGGTACCCCGCGAAACTATGGCTACACCTTC.

The J gene is TRBJ1-2, the V gene TRBV30; D gene ambiguous. V was shortened by 7 bases and J by 3 bases, with 12 bases between the two germline ends. The CDR3 covers 12 residues. CDR1 GTSNPN and CDR2 SVGIG come from the germline V gene (reference sequence). The CDR3 DNA is TGTGCCTTTAATCGACTTTACTATGGCTACACCTTC. Protein sequence: CAFNRLYYGYTF.

The V call is TRBV6-4, the J call TRBJ2-2; the match to TRBD1 covers 8 bases. The V segment lost 5 bases and the J segment 7 bases; nucleotides outside the gene matches: 9. This CDR3 has 15 residues. Germline CDR1 MRHNA, CDR2 SNTAGT. CDR3 nucleotide sequence: TGTGCCAGCAGTTTCGATTCAGGGGGCGGCGGGGAGCTGTTTTTT. Its protein product is CASSFDSGGGGELFF.

The rearrangement uses TRBV4-1 and TRBJ2-1; the D gene is possibly TRBD1 (6 bases). Deletions cut 5 bases from V and 7 bases from J, with 18 bases between. Germline CDR1 and CDR2: MGHRA and YSYEKL. The CDR3 extends over 15 amino acids. In DNA, the CDR3 is TGCGCCAGCAGCTGGAGAGGGGGTGAGGGGAATGAGCAGTTCTTC. It yields the protein CASSWRGGEGNEQFF.